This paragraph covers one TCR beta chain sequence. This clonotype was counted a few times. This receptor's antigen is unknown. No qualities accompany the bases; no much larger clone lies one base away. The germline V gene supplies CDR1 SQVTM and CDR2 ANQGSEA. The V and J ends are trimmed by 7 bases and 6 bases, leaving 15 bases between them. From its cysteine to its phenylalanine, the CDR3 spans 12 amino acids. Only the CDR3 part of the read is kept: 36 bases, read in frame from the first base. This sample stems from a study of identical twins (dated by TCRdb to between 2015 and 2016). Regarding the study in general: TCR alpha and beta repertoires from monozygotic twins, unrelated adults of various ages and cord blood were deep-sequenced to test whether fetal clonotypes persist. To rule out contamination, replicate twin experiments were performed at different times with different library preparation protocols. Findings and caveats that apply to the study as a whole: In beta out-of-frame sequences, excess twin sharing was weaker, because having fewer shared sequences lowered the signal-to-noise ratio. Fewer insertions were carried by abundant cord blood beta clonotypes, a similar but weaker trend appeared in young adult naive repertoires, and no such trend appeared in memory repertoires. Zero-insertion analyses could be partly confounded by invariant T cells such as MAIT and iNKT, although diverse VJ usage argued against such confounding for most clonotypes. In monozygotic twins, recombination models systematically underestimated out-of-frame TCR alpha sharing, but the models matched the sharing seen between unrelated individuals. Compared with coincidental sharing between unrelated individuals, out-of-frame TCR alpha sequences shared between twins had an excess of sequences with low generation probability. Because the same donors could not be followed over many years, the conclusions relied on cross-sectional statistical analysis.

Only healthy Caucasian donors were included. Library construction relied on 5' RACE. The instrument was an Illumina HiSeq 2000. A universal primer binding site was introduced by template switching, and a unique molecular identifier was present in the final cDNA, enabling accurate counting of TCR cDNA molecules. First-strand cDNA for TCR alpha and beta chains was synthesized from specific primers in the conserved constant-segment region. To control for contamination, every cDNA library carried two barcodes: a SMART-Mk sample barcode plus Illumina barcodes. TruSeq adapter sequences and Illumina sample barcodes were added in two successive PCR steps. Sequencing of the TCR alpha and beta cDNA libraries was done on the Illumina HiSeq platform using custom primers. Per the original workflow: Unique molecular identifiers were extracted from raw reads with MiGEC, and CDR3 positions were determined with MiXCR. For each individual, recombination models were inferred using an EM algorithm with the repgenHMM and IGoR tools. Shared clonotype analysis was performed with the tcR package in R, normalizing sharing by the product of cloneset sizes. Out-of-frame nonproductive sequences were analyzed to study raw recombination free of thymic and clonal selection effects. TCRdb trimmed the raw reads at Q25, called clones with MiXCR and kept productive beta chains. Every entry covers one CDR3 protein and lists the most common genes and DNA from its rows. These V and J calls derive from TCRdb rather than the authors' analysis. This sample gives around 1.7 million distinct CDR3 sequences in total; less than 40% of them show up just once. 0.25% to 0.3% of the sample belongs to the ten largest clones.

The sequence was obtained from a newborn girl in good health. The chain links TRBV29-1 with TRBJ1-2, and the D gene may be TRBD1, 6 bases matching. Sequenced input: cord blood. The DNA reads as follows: TGCAGCGGGGGCAGCACAGGGAATGGCTACACCTTC. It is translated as CSGGSTGNGYTF.